Listed here are 30 T cell receptor beta chains from one sample, sequenced in a study of blood T cells in healthy people across ages. It was with a sample-barcoded 5' primer and a J-beta primer mix that a second PCR of about 6 to 12 cycles was run. MiXCR, run by TCRdb on the 5' RACE reads, gives a single entry per CDR3 protein. The sample has some 1.5 million distinct CDR3 sequences, roughly 30% seen once. Sequencing input: blood. These receptors all come from a woman aged 25 to 39 in good health.

This clonotype was observed at least ten times. The chain carries TRBV7-9 and TRBJ2-6; TRBD1 or TRBD2 may be the D gene (6 bases each). V was trimmed by 5 bases and J by 3 bases, leaving 20 bases between them. Germline V gene lookup returns CDR1 SEHNR and CDR2 FQNEAQ (reference sequence). The CDR3 consists of 18 residues. This chain's CDR3 is CASSGGQTGERGANVLTF. In nucleotides, the CDR3 is TGTGCCAGCAGCGGCGGACAGACGGGGGAACGTGGGGCCAACGTCCTGACTTTC.

This clonotype turned up a few times. V is TRBV12-3 or TRBV12-4 and J is TRBJ1-5; D perhaps matches TRBD1 (6 bases). This CDR3 contains 14 residues. V was shortened by 1 base and J by 7 bases, with 11 bases between the two germline ends. The CDR3 DNA follows: TGTGCCAGCAGTTTAGGGGGGCAGTTGCAGCCCCAGCATTTT. Amino acid sequence: CASSLGGQLQPQHF.

This clonotype was detected only a few times. The chain employs TRBV2 and TRBJ1-1; D unresolved. The length of the CDR3 is 12 residues. Between the trimmed V and J ends, which lost 5 bases and 2 bases, there was a span of 6 bases. Germline CDR1 reads SNHLY; CDR2 reads FYNNEI. The CDR3 spells CASSISNTEAFF. CDR3 DNA: TGTGCCAGCAGTATATCTAACACTGAAGCTTTCTTT.

This clonotype was seen once. This chain links TRBV7-9 with TRBJ2-4, with D tentatively TRBD1 (6 bases). Near its end, the DNA agrees better with TRBJ2-7, so the J call may be wrong. The CDR3 has 15 residues. Germline lookup yields CDR1 SEHNR and CDR2 FQNEAQ (reference sequence). The CDR3 here is CASSSRDGGLDEQYF. CDR3 bases: TGTGCCAGCAGCTCCAGGGATGGGGGCCTTGACGAGCAGTACTTC.

V and J are TRBV28 and TRBJ2-4; 7 nucleotides match TRBD1. CDR1 and CDR2 from the germline V gene are MDHEN and SYDVKM. CDR3 length equals 14 residues. V was pared by 3 bases and J by 13 bases, with 12 bases of the junction left unmatched. Here the CDR3 reads CASSLNRGFRMQYF. The CDR3 region has the DNA TGTGCCAGCAGTTTGAACAGGGGCTTTAGAATGCAGTACTTC.

The chain uses TRBV13 and TRBJ2-7; either TRBD1 or TRBD2 may fit D (5 bases each). CDR1 is PRHDT, CDR2 FYEKMQ, per germline (reference sequence). The CDR3 is made up of 15 amino acids. The V end lost 6 bases, the J end lost 0 bases, and 15 bases lay between the germline ends. The CDR3 coding sequence is TGTGCCAGCAGTTCTATGGGACGCCGCTCCTACGAGCAGTACTTC. This gives the protein CASSSMGRRSYEQYF.

This clonotype showed up just a few times. The chain links TRBV15 to TRBJ2-1; D unclear. The CDR3 totals 15 residues. Between the trimmed V and J ends, which lost 0 bases and 9 bases, there was a span of 15 bases. Looked up from germline, CDR1 is LNHNV and CDR2 is YYDKDF (reference sequence). DNA of the CDR3: TGTGCCACCAGCAGAGATCGTTGGGGATATGGTGAGCAGTTCTTC. It translates to CATSRDRWGYGEQFF.

The chain links TRBV2 to TRBJ1-5; 8 nucleotides match TRBD1. Germline V CDR1 and CDR2: SNHLY, FYNNEI. V gave up 3 bases and J gave up 2 bases; unmatched junction bases: 6. This CDR3 has 16 residues. The CDR3 reads CASSDDRGTGNQPQHF. The CDR3 nucleotides read TGTGCCAGCAGTGACGACAGGGGAACGGGCAATCAGCCCCAGCATTTT.

V gene TRBV4-1 combines with J gene TRBJ1-5, with D tentatively TRBD1 (5 bases). The germline V and J ends were trimmed by 5 bases and 1 base, with 18 bases remaining between them. CDR1 and CDR2 from the germline V gene are MGHRA and YSYEKL. The CDR3 is 17 amino acids. DNA of the CDR3: TGCGCCAGCAGCTTACTAAGGGACGGGGGAAGCAATCAGCCCCAGCATTTT. It codes for CASSLLRDGGSNQPQHF.

As concerns this clonotype: The junction shows a germline mismatch at one end, possibly a read error. The J gene is TRBJ2-1, the V gene TRBV27, with D tentatively TRBD2 (6 bases). The CDR3 is 12 residues long. Germline loops: CDR1 MNHEY, CDR2 SMNVEV (reference sequence). CDR3 nucleotides: TGTACCAGCAGGAGGGACTGGAATGAGCAGTTCTTC. Translation gives CTSRRDWNEQFF.

This clonotype has a handful of counts. The CDR3 bases are TGTGCCAGCAGAGAGACCGGGACAGCGAATGAAAAACTGTTTTTT. This codes for CASRETGTANEKLFF. The genes are TRBV12-3 or TRBV12-4 and TRBJ1-4; 7 positions agree with TRBD1. V shed 6 bases, J shed 5 bases, and the junction held 9 bases outside the gene matches. The CDR3 runs 15 residues.

This clonotype was counted only a few times. J is TRBJ2-1 and V is TRBV20-1, with D perhaps matching TRBD1 or TRBD2 (5 bases each). Germline lookup yields CDR1 DFQATT and CDR2 SNEGSKA (reference sequence). The V and J ends lost 5 bases and 4 bases respectively, with 21 bases between them. This CDR3 has 16 residues. The CDR3 protein is CSALDPTGTLYNEQFF. CDR3 DNA sequence: TGCAGTGCTCTAGACCCCACCGGGACCCTATACAATGAGCAGTTCTTC.

This clonotype was observed many times. CDR3 in DNA: TGTGCCAGCAGTCCAGGGACTAGCGGGTACCAAGAGACCCAGTACTTC. Translating gives CASSPGTSGYQETQYF. The V and J genes are TRBV27 and TRBJ2-5, with 12 bases that match TRBD2. The J segment lost 0 bases and the V segment lost 5 bases, leaving 4 bases of the junction unmatched. The CDR3 runs to 16 residues. Germline V gene sequence: CDR1 MNHEY, CDR2 SMNVEV (reference sequence).

The chain joins TRBV12-3 or TRBV12-4 to TRBJ2-4, with D possibly TRBD1 on 6 matching bases. The germline V and J ends were trimmed by 7 bases and 13 bases, with 17 bases remaining between them. The CDR3 contains 12 residues. The CDR3 spells CASTRGDNEQYF. The CDR3 region has the DNA TGTGCCAGCACCCGTGGGGACAATGAGCAGTACTTC.

The CDR3 spells CASSLWTDNEQFF. CDR3 in DNA: TGTGCCAGCAGCTTATGGACAGACAATGAGCAGTTCTTC. The J gene is TRBJ2-1, the V gene TRBV7-3; a possible D gene is TRBD1 (6 bases). Germline V CDR1 and CDR2: SGHTA, FQGTGA. Trimming cost V 2 bases and J 5 bases, with 7 bases left between them. CDR3 length equals 13 residues.

The chain couples TRBV10-3 to TRBJ2-1; 10 nucleotides agree with TRBD2. Germline V gives CDR1 ENHRY, CDR2 SYGVKD. The CDR3 has 15 residues. Losses at the gene ends were 6 bases for V and 5 bases for J; bases not matched to a gene: 7. The DNA for the CDR3 is TGTGCCATCAGCGAGAGCGGGAGGGCCAACAATGAGCAGTTCTTC. Its protein is CAISESGRANNEQFF.

To note about this clonotype: This clone may be a read error of a much larger clone one base away. The chain employs TRBV10-3 and TRBJ2-6; D uncertain. The V gene's germline CDR1 is ENHRY and CDR2 SYGVKD. V was trimmed by 0 bases and J by 4 bases, leaving 10 bases between them. The CDR3 has 16 residues. The CDR3 region has the DNA TGTGCCATCAGTGAGTCGAGTGGGCCCGGGGCCAACGTCCTGACTTTC. It is translated as CAISESSGPGANVLTF.

This clonotype was seen only a few times. The chain uses TRBV5-1 and TRBJ2-4; perhaps TRBD1 as D (5 bases). Trimming removed 3 bases at V and 3 bases at J, with 7 bases between. CDR3 size: 13 residues. Germline V gene lookup returns CDR1 SGHRS and CDR2 YFSETQ. Here the CDR3 reads CASSSGNKNIQYF. CDR3 in DNA: TGCGCCAGCAGCTCAGGGAACAAAAACATTCAGTACTTC.

The chain recombines TRBV3-1 with TRBJ1-1; tentative D call: TRBD1 (5 bases). CDR3 size: 12 residues. The V gene's germline CDR1 is LGHDT and CDR2 YNNKEL (reference sequence). V was pared by 6 bases and J by 10 bases, with 15 bases between. CDR3: CASSPGTVAAFF. CDR3 DNA sequence: TGTGCCAGCAGTCCCGGGACGGTCGCAGCTTTCTTT.

On this clonotype itself: A read error may explain this, as a much larger clone is one base away. The chain couples TRBV3-1 to TRBJ2-6, with D possibly TRBD1 on 5 matching bases. Germline assignment: CDR1 LGHDT and CDR2 YNNKEL (reference sequence). The CDR3 has 15 residues. The CDR3 protein is CASSLGATGANVRTF. Here the CDR3 DNA reads TGTGCCAGCAGCCTTGGAGCGACTGGGGCCAACGTCCGGACTTTC.

The chain carries TRBV9 and TRBJ2-3; 8 bases fit TRBD2. Germline loops: CDR1 SGDLS, CDR2 YYNGEE. The J segment lost 3 bases and the V segment lost 3 bases, leaving 12 bases of the junction unmatched. This CDR3 is built from 17 residues. The CDR3, as DNA: TGTGCCAGCAGCGCCAAGCTGGGGGGCGGGGGGACAGATACGCAGTATTTT. Translating it yields CASSAKLGGGGTDTQYF.

On this clonotype itself: Just one base apart from a much larger clone, this may be a read error. The CDR3 sequence: CASSLGTSGGFEQYF. The CDR3 bases are TGTGCCAGCAGTTTAGGTACTAGCGGGGGATTCGAGCAGTACTTC. The chain combines TRBV28 with TRBJ2-7; 11 positions agree with TRBD2. The CDR3 totals 15 residues. Losses at the gene ends were 2 bases for V and 6 bases for J; bases not matched to a gene: 6. Germline CDR1 is MDHEN and CDR2 is SYDVKM.

At least ten counts were recorded for this clonotype. V and J are TRBV6-2 or TRBV6-3 and TRBJ2-7; D might be TRBD2 (6 bases). From germline, CDR1 is MNHEY and CDR2 SVGEGT. This CDR3 is built from 15 residues. V was clipped by 6 bases and J by 5 bases, with 20 bases between them. CDR3 region: CASRNPGLRQNEQYF. The CDR3 coding sequence is TGTGCCAGCAGGAACCCGGGACTCCGGCAGAACGAGCAGTACTTC.

This clonotype has just a few counts. V usage is TRBV5-1 and J usage is TRBJ2-5, with 7 bases fitting TRBD1. The J call may not be correct, given that the DNA end is closer to TRBJ2-7. This CDR3 spans 16 amino acids. The germline CDR1 and CDR2 sequences are SGHRS and YFSETQ. Here the CDR3 DNA reads TGCGCCAGCAGCGCCCGACAGGGATCGATAGTTGGCGAGCAGTACTTC. Protein sequence: CASSARQGSIVGEQYF.

The V and J genes are TRBV30 and TRBJ2-1; TRBD1 matches 7 bases. CDR1 GTSNPN and CDR2 SVGIG come from the germline V gene (reference sequence). CDR3 length equals 15 residues. V trimming: 0 bases; J trimming: 9 bases; junction bases outside the gene matches: 11. CDR3 residues: CAWSVTGAVRGEQFF. CDR3 in DNA: TGTGCCTGGAGTGTCACAGGGGCCGTCCGAGGTGAGCAGTTCTTC.

A few counts support this clonotype. Germline and junction disagree at one end, which may indicate a read error. V gene TRBV18 combines with J gene TRBJ2-1; D is perhaps TRBD2 (5 bases). CDR1 and CDR2 (germline): KGHSH, LQKENI. The CDR3 has 14 amino acids. CDR3 sequence: CVSTTEGPYNEQFF. DNA for the CDR3: TGTGTCAGCACAACAGAGGGCCCCTACAATGAGCAGTTCTTC.

This clonotype was counted only a few times. The chain has TRBV5-1 and TRBJ2-7, with 8 bases lining up with TRBD1. Trimming cost V 6 bases and J 3 bases; bases outside gene matches: 8. This CDR3 has 14 residues. Looked up from germline, CDR1 is SGHRS and CDR2 is YFSETQ. CDR3 amino acids: CASKTGTGDYEQYF. CDR3 in DNA: TGCGCCAGCAAAACCGGGACAGGAGACTACGAGCAGTACTTC.

V is TRBV9 and J is TRBJ2-7, with D unresolved. Germline lookup yields CDR1 SGDLS and CDR2 YYNGEE. Between the trimmed V and J ends, which lost 7 bases and 2 bases, there was a span of 7 bases. This CDR3 has 11 amino acids. The CDR3 region has the DNA TGTGCCAGCCCAGATACCTACGAGCAGTACTTC. This translates into CASPDTYEQYF.

The rearrangement joins TRBV9 to TRBJ2-4, with 9 positions matching TRBD1. The J call may be mistaken, given a closer DNA end match to TRBJ2-7. Germline V gives CDR1 SGDLS, CDR2 YYNGEE. The CDR3 is 14 residues long. The CDR3 DNA sequence: TGTGCCAGCAGCGCCGGGACAGGGCTAGACGAGCAGTACTTC. It is translated as CASSAGTGLDEQYF.

The chain has TRBV11-2 and TRBJ2-7; 11 bases align to TRBD2. Germline CDR1 and CDR2: SGHAT and FQNNGV. V shed 5 bases, J shed 2 bases, and the junction held 14 bases outside the gene matches. The CDR3 is made up of 18 amino acids. The CDR3 loop is CASSASGTSGGVPYEQYF. In nucleotides, the CDR3 is TGTGCCAGCAGCGCGTCCGGGACTAGCGGAGGCGTCCCCTACGAGCAGTACTTC.